The clone carrying this T cell receptor (beta chain) was seen many times. Its antigen is currently unknown. The data were obtained in a study of glioma-infiltrating T cells. The overall study: Samples included WHO grade II oligodendrogliomas or astrocytomas and initial-diagnosis grade IV glioblastomas.

The germline V gene has CDR1 MNHEY and CDR2 SMNVEV (reference sequence). The CDR3 contains 13 residues. Trimming cost V 5 bases and J 2 bases, with 9 bases left between them. General study findings and limits: Patients with low tissue-blood divergence carried a signature set of shared blood CDR3 motifs.

Using RNA template, CDR3s of TCR alpha and beta were amplified with iRepertoire arm-PCR. In TCRdb, the multiplex PCR reads were re-called with MiXCR into one record per CDR3 protein. Found here are 300,000 to 450,000 distinct CDR3 sequences, around 45% of them singletons; the top ten hold about 11%. Sequenced input: glioma tissue, nonneoplastic brain tissue, or PBMCs (not recorded which). The chain combines TRBV27 with TRBJ2-5, with D unclear. The TCR was taken from a human donor with low-grade glioma or glioblastoma, undergoing nonglioma brain surgery, or in good health (not recorded which). CDR3 nucleotides: TGTGCCAGCAGTAAGATCGGGCAAGAGACCCAGTACTTC. Translation: CASSKIGQETQYF.